The present T cell receptor (beta chain) was sequenced within a study of T cells in localized non-small cell lung cancer. V was clipped by 6 bases and J by 8 bases, with 17 bases between them. The CDR3 extends over 14 amino acids. Germline V lookup: CDR1 SNHLY, CDR2 FYNNEI. The table lists this clone with a few counts. Its cognate antigen is unknown. Findings and limits, study-wide: Among blood samples, higher T cell density accompanied longer overall survival. The highest T cell clonality was in uninvolved adjacent lung, above tumor. Appearances in adjacent lung were noted for a median 57 of the top 100 tumor clones. The tumor had only one region sequenced, so heterogeneity remains possible.

Produced via immunoSEQ multiplex PCR; TCRdb's table is partial and in-frame only. The table has 52,000 or so clones, 86% seen once. This TCR was recovered from a male donor aged 60 or older with stage III squamous cell lung carcinoma. Here the sequenced sample was peripheral blood, taken before any cancer treatment. The chain has TRBV2 and TRBJ1-5; D gene uncertain. DNA for the CDR3: TGTGCCAGCAGCGTCCTCGGTGGTGTTGAGCCCCAGCATTTT. It codes for CASSVLGGVEPQHF.